These 30 T cell receptor beta chains were sequenced from one sample in a study of human T cells and chemical hapten exposure. Described time point: patch test 3, about 24 weeks after DPC sensitization. Treatment specified: therapeutic diphenylcyclopropenone sensitization with weekly scalp DPC. Via MiXCR, TCRdb re-called the RACE reads, giving one row per CDR3 protein. The sample yields roughly 97,000 distinct CDR3 sequences, roughly a quarter seen once. Sequencing used whole blood, obtained in connection with sensitization to the hapten diphenylcyclopropenone (DPC). These receptors all come from a man aged 35 to 55 with alopecia areata. Some clones in this sample may be carry-over from other donors' samples.

This clonotype was recorded at least ten times. V gene TRBV20-1 combines with J gene TRBJ2-7, with D possibly being TRBD2 (6 bases). CDR3 length: 15 residues. Trimming removed 6 bases from V and 4 bases from J, with 22 bases in between. Per the germline V gene, CDR1 is DFQATT and CDR2 is SNEGSKA (reference sequence). The CDR3 DNA reads TGCAGTGCGCCCGGGACTCACTCCGTGGGGTACGAGCAGTACTTC. Translation: CSAPGTHSVGYEQYF.

This clonotype was counted between two and nine times. J is TRBJ2-2 and V is TRBV7-9; 7 bases map to TRBD1. CDR3 length equals 15 residues. Trimming took 3 bases from V and 6 from J; bases not matched to a gene: 7. Germline assignment: CDR1 SEHNR and CDR2 FQNEAQ (reference sequence). The CDR3 loop is CASSLERGLSGELFF. The DNA of the CDR3 is TGTGCCAGCAGCTTGGAGAGGGGGCTCTCCGGGGAGCTGTTTTTT.

This rearrangement joins TRBV20-1 to TRBJ2-7; D not resolved. V lost 3 bases, J lost 0 bases, and 9 bases lay in between. There are 13 residues in the CDR3. Looked up from germline, CDR1 is DFQATT and CDR2 is SNEGSKA (reference sequence). The CDR3 loop reads CSARGISSYEQYF. CDR3 nucleotides: TGCAGTGCTAGGGGGATAAGCTCCTACGAGCAGTACTTC.

This clonotype was found a few times. This CDR3 fails to terminate in the conserved phenylalanine or tryptophan, so it likely reflects a read error. The DNA is omitted, as the CDR3 cannot be located on it reliably, and the CDR3 follows TCRdb's listing. CDR3 residues: CASSPPSGRDLA. The chain uses TRBV9 and TRBJ2-7; the table's D call TRBD2 went unverified against the DNA. From its first to its last residue, the CDR3 has 12 amino acids. Germline CDR1 and CDR2: SGDLS and YYNGEE.

A word on this clonotype: No conserved phenylalanine or tryptophan ends this CDR3, so it is likely a read error. The chain is built from TRBV7-3 and TRBJ2-3, with D tentatively TRBD2 (7 bases). This CDR3 is 16 amino acids long. Germline V lookup: CDR1 SGHTA, CDR2 FQGTGA. V lost 5 bases and J lost 1, with 16 bases in between. CDR3 sequence (DNA): TGTGCCAGCAGCCAGGGGAGCGGGATCGGCACAGATACGCAGTATCTT. Its protein is CASSQGSGIGTDTQYL.

This chain links TRBV12-3 or TRBV12-4 with TRBJ2-5, with D possibly matching TRBD1 (6 bases). The CDR3 contains 15 residues. V shed 5 bases and J shed 1 base, with 14 bases lying between them. CDR3 bases: TGTGCCAGCAGTCCTCCAAACAGGGTCCAAGAGACCCAGTACTTC. Residues: CASSPPNRVQETQYF.

A few counts support this clonotype. The chain carries TRBV5-1 and TRBJ1-1; TRBD1 matches at 7 bases. From germline, CDR1 is SGHRS and CDR2 YFSETQ. This CDR3 contains 13 residues. Trimming at V came to 5 bases and at J to 6 bases, leaving 7 bases not matched to a gene. The CDR3 coding sequence is TGCGCCAGCAGTAGGACAGGCCTGGCTGAAGCTTTCTTT. Protein: CASSRTGLAEAFF.

The chain is built from TRBV7-2 and TRBJ2-7; 9 positions agree with TRBD2. This CDR3 contains 18 residues. The germline V gene encodes CDR1 SGHTA and CDR2 FQGNSA. The ends lost 3 bases at V and 7 bases at J; junction bases unmatched: 19. CDR3 sequence (DNA): TGTGCCAGCAGCTTGGGACTCCTAGGGCGGGAGGGCCGGGAAGAGCAGTACTTC. This encodes CASSLGLLGREGREEQYF. Complete variable domain (other parts from reference TRBV7-2 and TRBJ2-7): GAGVSQSPSNKVTEKGKDVELRCDPISGHTALYWYRQSLGQGLEFLIYFQGNSAPDKSGLPSDRFSAERTGGSVSTLTIQRTQQEDSAVYLCASSLGLLGREGREEQYFGPGTRLTVT.

This clonotype showed up just a few times. The chain uses TRBV14 and TRBJ2-3, with 8 bases identical to TRBD1. From germline, CDR1 is SGHDN and CDR2 FVKESK. The trim removed 4 bases at V and 1 base at J, leaving 4 bases unmatched. This CDR3 has 15 residues. CDR3 in DNA: TGTGCCAGCAGCCCCCAGGACAGGGGCACAGATACGCAGTATTTT. Its protein is CASSPQDRGTDTQYF.

This clonotype has just a few counts. The rearrangement joins TRBV7-2 to TRBJ1-1; no definite D call. Between the trimmed V and J ends, which lost 3 bases and 6 bases, there was a span of 11 bases. The germline CDR1 and CDR2 sequences are SGHTA and FQGNSA. The CDR3 is 13 residues long. The CDR3 reads CASSFQIWAEAFF. The CDR3 coding sequence is TGTGCCAGCAGCTTCCAGATTTGGGCTGAAGCTTTCTTT.

The chain is built from TRBV6-2 or TRBV6-3 and TRBJ2-1; 9 bases are a match to TRBD2. V shed 2 bases, J shed 10 bases, and the junction held 6 bases outside the gene matches. CDR1 and CDR2 from the germline V gene are MNHEY and SVGEGT. The CDR3 totals 14 residues. CDR3 amino acids: CASSYRAGGTEQFF. The CDR3, as DNA: TGTGCCAGCAGTTACCGGGCGGGAGGGACAGAGCAGTTCTTC.

The V gene is TRBV7-2, the J gene TRBJ2-2; possibly TRBD2 for D (7 bases). Germline values: CDR1 SGHTA, CDR2 FQGNSA. The CDR3 length is 14 residues. V lost 7 bases, J lost 4 bases, and 13 bases lay in between. CDR3 region: CASTVGGATGELFF. DNA for the CDR3: TGTGCCAGCACCGTGGGGGGGGCCACCGGGGAGCTGTTTTTT.

The V and J genes are TRBV3-1 and TRBJ2-7; D gene unclear. The V gene's germline CDR1 is LGHDT and CDR2 YNNKEL (reference sequence). This CDR3 is built from 15 residues. The V end was cut by 0 bases, the J end by 1 base, with 10 bases between. The CDR3 spells CASSQDGMRSYEQYF. The CDR3 DNA sequence: TGTGCCAGCAGCCAAGATGGAATGAGGTCCTACGAGCAGTACTTC.

This chain links TRBV6-1 with TRBJ2-1; D is perhaps TRBD2 (9 bases). Trimming pared 3 bases from V and 6 bases from J, leaving 27 bases between. This CDR3 comprises 19 residues. Germline V gene lookup returns CDR1 MNHNS and CDR2 SASEGT. For the CDR3, the DNA is TGTGCCAGCAGTGACGGCCGACAGGGGAACGGCGGGAGGGTCAATGAGCAGTTCTTC. Its protein is CASSDGRQGNGGRVNEQFF.

J is TRBJ2-7 and V is TRBV27; TRBD1 agrees at 8 bases. Germline V gene lookup returns CDR1 MNHEY and CDR2 SMNVEV (reference sequence). The CDR3 consists of 14 residues. After removal of 6 bases from V and 4 bases from J, the junction contained 8 bases not matched to a gene. The DNA for the CDR3 is TGTGCCAGCAGCCCTTCCAGGGGGCCGTACGAGCAGTACTTC. As protein: CASSPSRGPYEQYF.

This clonotype was counted at least ten times. This chain connects TRBV28 to TRBJ1-5; D is undetermined. The CDR3 loop spans 13 amino acids. The V end lost 6 bases, the J end lost 2 bases, and 8 bases lay between the germline ends. Germline CDR1 is MDHEN and CDR2 is SYDVKM. This CDR3 is CASRETGNQPQHF. CDR3 in DNA: TGTGCCAGCAGAGAAACAGGCAATCAGCCCCAGCATTTT.

The V call is TRBV4-2, the J call TRBJ2-3; D is unresolved. V was clipped by 0 bases and J by 2 bases, with 6 bases between them. Germline loops: CDR1 LGHNA, CDR2 YNFKEQ. The CDR3 runs 14 residues. In DNA, the CDR3 is TGTGCCAGCAGCCAAGAAAGACTCACAGATACGCAGTATTTT. Translating gives CASSQERLTDTQYF.

This chain joins TRBV2 and TRBJ2-7, with D tentatively TRBD1 or TRBD2 (6 bases each). This CDR3 region has 15 residues. V shed 7 bases and J shed 0 bases, with 16 bases lying between them. Germline loops: CDR1 SNHLY, CDR2 FYNNEI. The CDR3 DNA reads as TGTGCCAGCAAGCAGGGGACTGTCAGCTCCTACGAGCAGTACTTC. This codes for CASKQGTVSSYEQYF. Variable domain in full (rest from reference TRBV2 and TRBJ2-7): EPEVTQTPSHQVTQMGQEVILRCVPISNHLYFYWYRQILGQKVEFLVSFYNNEISEKSEIFDDQFSVERPDGSNFTLKIRSTKLEDSAMYFCASKQGTVSSYEQYFGPGTRLTVT.

The chain carries TRBV2 and TRBJ2-3; a possible D gene is TRBD2 (5 bases). Trimming shortened V by 0 bases and J by 1 base, and 8 bases separated the two germline ends. The CDR3 has 15 residues. Germline assignment: CDR1 SNHLY and CDR2 FYNNEI. The CDR3 reads CASSEALRGTDTQYF. In nucleotides, the CDR3 is TGTGCCAGCAGTGAAGCTTTGCGGGGCACAGATACGCAGTATTTT. Variable domain in full (rest from reference TRBV2 and TRBJ2-3): EPEVTQTPSHQVTQMGQEVILRCVPISNHLYFYWYRQILGQKVEFLVSFYNNEISEKSEIFDDQFSVERPDGSNFTLKIRSTKLEDSAMYFCASSEALRGTDTQYFGPGTRLTVL.

The table lists this clonotype with a few counts. The rearrangement uses TRBV20-1 and TRBJ2-5, with 12 bases fitting TRBD2. The length of the CDR3 is 12 residues. The germline V gene has CDR1 DFQATT and CDR2 SNEGSKA (reference sequence). J gave up 3 bases and V 8 bases, and 1 base lay outside the gene matches. This CDR3 is CSLAGGKETQYF. The DNA for the CDR3 is TGCAGTCTAGCGGGGGGGAAAGAGACCCAGTACTTC.

The rearrangement uses TRBV6-5 and TRBJ1-6; D is unclear. Deletions cut 6 bases from V and 5 bases from J, with 8 bases between. The CDR3 consists of 13 residues. The germline V gene has CDR1 MNHEY and CDR2 SVGAGI. This chain's CDR3 is CASRALNNSPLHF. Here the CDR3 DNA reads TGTGCCAGCAGAGCATTAAATAATTCACCCCTCCACTTT.

The V call is TRBV7-9, the J call TRBJ2-5, with D hard to call. V dropped 4 bases and J dropped 3 bases, with 9 bases sitting between them. Per germline, CDR1 SEHNR and CDR2 FQNEAQ (reference sequence). This CDR3 is 13 amino acids long. This CDR3 reads CASSSSLEETQYF. In DNA, the CDR3 is TGTGCCAGCAGCTCCTCGCTGGAAGAGACCCAGTACTTC.

CDR3: CASSFPIGQGSETQYF. DNA of the CDR3: TGTGCCAGCAGCTTTCCGATTGGACAGGGGTCTGAGACCCAGTACTTC. The V call is TRBV7-9, the J call TRBJ2-5, with TRBD1 matching 9 bases. J lost 5 bases, V lost 3 bases, and 10 bases had no gene match. Per the germline V gene, CDR1 is SEHNR and CDR2 is FQNEAQ (reference sequence). The CDR3 has 16 residues.

This clonotype was counted only a few times. The chain recombines TRBV2 with TRBJ2-6; 8 bases fit TRBD1. The CDR3 totals 15 residues. The germline V gene encodes CDR1 SNHLY and CDR2 FYNNEI. The junction had 4 bases not matched to a gene; V was cut back by 5 bases and J by 4 bases. Here the CDR3 reads CASSTDRAGANVLTF. CDR3 nucleotide sequence: TGTGCCAGCAGTACGGACAGGGCCGGGGCCAACGTCCTGACTTTC.

In its sample, this clonotype was seen a few times. The chain is built from TRBV20-1 and TRBJ2-7, with 8 bases fitting TRBD2. The germline V gene has CDR1 DFQATT and CDR2 SNEGSKA (reference sequence). V lost 2 bases and J lost 2; bases outside the gene matches: 5. The CDR3 extends over 14 amino acids. The chain's CDR3 is CSARNRGRTYEQYF. The DNA for the CDR3 is TGCAGTGCTAGAAATCGCGGGAGGACCTACGAGCAGTACTTC.

The table lists this clonotype with a few counts. The V and J genes are TRBV2 and TRBJ1-1; D is undetermined. The germline gives CDR1 SNHLY, CDR2 FYNNEI. V was pared by 7 bases and J by 4 bases, with 16 bases between. This CDR3 contains 14 residues. The CDR3 coding sequence is TGTGCCAGCAAGCCCTGGGAGAGAGCCACTGAAGCTTTCTTT. Amino acid sequence: CASKPWERATEAFF.

This clonotype was observed a few times. This chain joins TRBV5-1 and TRBJ2-7; possible D gene TRBD1, 6 bases. The V end was cut by 4 bases, the J end by 3 bases, with 14 bases between. From germline, CDR1 is SGHRS and CDR2 YFSETQ. CDR3 size: 14 residues. In nucleotides, the CDR3 is TGCGCCAGCAGCCTTCCGGGACAAGACTACGAGCAGTACTTC. It specifies CASSLPGQDYEQYF.

The chain joins TRBV20-1 to TRBJ2-7; 9 bases match TRBD2. V lost 6 bases and J lost 2; bases outside the gene matches: 14. The CDR3 extends over 16 amino acids. Germline V gene data show CDR1 as DFQATT and CDR2 as SNEGSKA (reference sequence). CDR3 in amino acids: CSALSPAGGTTYEQYF. CDR3 DNA: TGCAGTGCCCTCTCCCCGGCGGGAGGGACCACCTACGAGCAGTACTTC.

This clonotype was picked up a small number of times. This chain uses TRBV4-1 with TRBJ2-2; a weak D match, TRBD1 (5 bases). The CDR3 has 16 amino acids. V lost 0 bases and J lost 1, with 9 bases in between. Germline V CDR1 and CDR2: MGHRA, YSYEKL. The CDR3 DNA follows: TGCGCCAGCAGCCAAGAAGGCCAGGGGAACACCGGGGAGCTGTTTTTT. Protein: CASSQEGQGNTGELFF.

This clonotype was seen a few times. This chain uses TRBV28 with TRBJ2-1, with 7 bases that match TRBD1. Germline lookup yields CDR1 MDHEN and CDR2 SYDVKM. CDR3 length: 16 amino acids. The V gene end was trimmed by 6 bases and the J gene end by 0 bases; junction bases not matched to a gene: 8. For the CDR3, the DNA is TGTGCCAGCAGCTCGGGACAGACAAGCTCCTACAATGAGCAGTTCTTC. Translating gives CASSSGQTSSYNEQFF. Complete variable domain (other parts from reference TRBV28 and TRBJ2-1): DVKVTQSSRYLVKRTGEKVFLECVQDMDHENMFWYRQDPGLGLRLIYFSYDVKMKEKGDIPEGYSVSREKKERFSLILESASTNQTSMYLCASSSGQTSSYNEQFFGPGTRLTVL.